This T cell receptor beta chain was sequenced in a study of CD4+ T cells in melanoma. With 7 bases removed from V and 5 bases from J, the gap between germline ends came to 11 bases. In germline, CDR1 is MDHEN, CDR2 SYDVKM. CDR3 length: 12 residues. Profiling relied on immunoSEQ multiplex PCR, and the TCRdb table lists in-frame clones only, not all of them. The sample records about 50,000 clones, about 91% being singletons. The chain joins TRBV28 to TRBJ1-1, with a weak D call TRBD1 (6 bases). The sequence was obtained from a human donor with melanoma. The sequenced material came from peripheral blood. The CDR3 here is CASNRVGTEAFF. In DNA form, the CDR3 reads TGTGCCAGCAACAGGGTGGGGACTGAAGCTTTCTTT.